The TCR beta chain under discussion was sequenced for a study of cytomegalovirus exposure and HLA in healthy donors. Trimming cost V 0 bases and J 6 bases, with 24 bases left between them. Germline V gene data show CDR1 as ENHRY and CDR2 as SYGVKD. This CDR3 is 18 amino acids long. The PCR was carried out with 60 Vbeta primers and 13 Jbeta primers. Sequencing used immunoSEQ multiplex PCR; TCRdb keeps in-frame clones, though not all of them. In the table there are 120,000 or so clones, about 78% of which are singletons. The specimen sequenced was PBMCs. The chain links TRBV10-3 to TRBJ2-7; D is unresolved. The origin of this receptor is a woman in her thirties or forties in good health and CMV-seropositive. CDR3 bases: TGTGCCATCAGTGAGTCGGGTCGTAGGAGTTCCCGAATCTCCGAGCAGTACTTC. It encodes CAISESGRRSSRISEQYF.